One and the same sample provided the 30 T cell receptor beta chains below, sequenced in a study of CD8 T cells in ankylosing spondylitis. TCRdb itself ran the 5' RACE reads through MiXCR, one entry per CDR3 protein. The table records around 210,000 distinct CDR3 sequences, 8% to 10% of them present only once. The sequenced material came from blood, either unsorted or a sorted T cell fraction (not recorded which). These receptor sequences come from a female donor with ankylosing spondylitis or in good health (not recorded which).

Many counts were recorded for this clonotype. The chain carries TRBV4-3 and TRBJ2-5, with D uncertain. V was trimmed by 0 bases and J by 5 bases, leaving 13 bases between them. CDR3 length: 15 amino acids. The germline V gene has CDR1 LGHNA and CDR2 YSLEER. Here the CDR3 reads CASSQDNSGWETQYF. The CDR3 nucleotides read TGCGCCAGCAGCCAAGATAACTCGGGCTGGGAGACCCAGTACTTC.

This clonotype has ten or more counts. The gene calls are TRBV20-1 and TRBJ2-1; 13 nucleotides line up with TRBD2. The CDR3 is made up of 15 amino acids. The trim removed 3 bases at V and 9 bases at J, leaving 8 bases unmatched. CDR1 and CDR2 from the germline V gene are DFQATT and SNEGSKA (reference sequence). The CDR3 here is CSASRLAGGYGEQFF. The CDR3 DNA reads TGCAGTGCTAGTCGACTAGCGGGGGGTTACGGTGAGCAGTTCTTC.

This clonotype was recorded at least ten times. J is TRBJ1-4 and V is TRBV20-1; 10 positions agree with TRBD1. Germline loops: CDR1 DFQATT, CDR2 SNEGSKA (reference sequence). This CDR3 has 15 amino acids. Losses at the gene ends were 6 bases for V and 8 bases for J; bases not matched to a gene: 12. CDR3 region: CSAPAVGTGVEKLFF. For the CDR3, the DNA is TGCAGTGCCCCGGCGGTGGGGACAGGGGTCGAAAAACTGTTTTTT.

This chain connects TRBV7-9 to TRBJ2-1, with D possibly TRBD2 on 7 matching bases. This CDR3 is 16 amino acids long. Germline V CDR1 and CDR2: SEHNR, FQNEAQ (reference sequence). Trimming pared 5 bases from V and 0 bases from J, leaving 14 bases between. The CDR3 is CASSGMGGGSYNEQFF. In DNA, the CDR3 is TGTGCCAGCAGCGGGATGGGAGGGGGCTCCTACAATGAGCAGTTCTTC. Looking up the rest from reference TRBV7-9 and TRBJ2-1 gives the full variable domain: DTGVSQNPRHKITKRGQNVTFRCDPISEHNRLYWYRQTLGQGPEFLTYFQNEAQLEKSRLLSDRFSAERPKGSFSTLEIQRTEQGDSAMYLCASSGMGGGSYNEQFFGPGTRLTVL.

This clonotype was seen many times. V gene TRBV3-1 combines with J gene TRBJ2-1, with 11 bases lining up with TRBD2. Germline lookup yields CDR1 LGHDT and CDR2 YNNKEL (reference sequence). V shed 4 bases and J 2 bases; nucleotides not matched to a gene: 7. The CDR3 covers 17 residues. The CDR3 bases are TGTGCCAGCAGCCCCCCCGGACTAGCGGGTCCCTACAATGAGCAGTTCTTC. It is translated as CASSPPGLAGPYNEQFF.

This clonotype showed up many times. This sequence joins TRBV5-1 and TRBJ2-7; TRBD2 matches at 11 bases. The CDR3 contains 15 residues. The V segment lost 3 bases and the J segment 2 bases; nucleotides outside the gene matches: 4. The V gene's germline CDR1 is SGHRS and CDR2 YFSETQ. CDR3 sequence: CASSWGTSGPYEQYF. CDR3 nucleotides: TGCGCCAGCAGCTGGGGGACTAGCGGTCCCTACGAGCAGTACTTC.

This clonotype was counted ten times or more. The V call is TRBV5-1, the J call TRBJ2-3; the D gene is possibly TRBD1 (6 bases). The length of the CDR3 is 15 residues. CDR1 and CDR2 from the germline V gene are SGHRS and YFSETQ. V was cut by 2 bases and J by 1 base, with 11 bases left in between. The CDR3 loop is CASSLEGVRTDTQYF. CDR3 sequence (DNA): TGCGCCAGCAGCTTAGAGGGGGTTCGCACAGATACGCAGTATTTT. Full variable domain (rest looked up from reference TRBV5-1 and TRBJ2-3): KAGVTQTPRYLIKTRGQQVTLSCSPISGHRSVSWYQQTPGQGLQFLFEYFSETQRNKGNFPGRFSGRQFSNSRSEMNVSTLELGDSALYLCASSLEGVRTDTQYFGPGTRLTVL.

This clonotype showed up many times. This chain uses TRBV3-1 with TRBJ2-1, with TRBD2 identical over 8 bases. Per the germline V gene, CDR1 is LGHDT and CDR2 is YNNKEL (reference sequence). The CDR3 loop spans 15 amino acids. V was clipped by 4 bases and J by 5 bases; unmatched bases: 7. CDR3 sequence: CASSLGAGGNNEQFF. The CDR3 nucleotides are TGTGCCAGCAGCCTTGGTGCGGGAGGTAACAATGAGCAGTTCTTC.

This clonotype was detected many times. V and J are TRBV3-1 and TRBJ2-1; D uncertain. The ends were cut back, 10 bases at V and 0 bases at J, with 13 bases in the middle. The germline gives CDR1 LGHDT, CDR2 YNNKEL (reference sequence). The CDR3 is 14 residues long. CDR3 DNA: TGTGCCACCGCAGAGTCAAGCTCCTACAATGAGCAGTTCTTC. Translating it yields CATAESSSYNEQFF.

To note about this clonotype: A much larger clonotype is one base distant, so this may be a read error. The chain carries TRBV7-2 and TRBJ2-1, with a tentative D call TRBD2 (6 bases). Per germline, CDR1 SGHTA and CDR2 FQGNSA. The length of the CDR3 is 17 residues. CDR3 protein: CAGSLAVGARSYNEQFF. CDR3 nucleotides: TGTGCCGGCAGCTTAGCGGTAGGTGCCCGCTCCTACAATGAGCAGTTCTTC.

Turning to this clonotype: One base away lies a much larger clone, so this may be a sequencing read error. The chain carries TRBV20-1 and TRBJ2-1; 9 bases match TRBD2. Germline values: CDR1 DFQATT, CDR2 SNEGSKA (reference sequence). This CDR3 region has 19 residues. In nucleotides, the CDR3 is TGCTGTGCTACCTTTGAAGGATGGCGGGAGGGTAGGTCCTACAATGAGCAGTTCTTC. Protein product: CCATFEGWREGRSYNEQFF.

This clonotype was observed at least ten times. The rearrangement uses TRBV15 and TRBJ2-7; TRBD1 is a possible D gene (5 bases). This CDR3 comprises 14 residues. Per the germline V gene, CDR1 is LNHNV and CDR2 is YYDKDF (reference sequence). Trimming left V 1 base short and J 2 bases short, with 9 bases between. CDR3 loop: CATSRGRATYEQYF. The DNA of the CDR3 is TGTGCCACCAGCAGAGGCAGGGCAACCTACGAGCAGTACTTC.

The table lists this clonotype with a few counts. The chain has TRBV7-2 and TRBJ2-7; D gene ambiguous. Trimming took 4 bases from V and 2 from J, leaving 9 bases between them. This CDR3 spans 13 amino acids. CDR1 and CDR2 from the germline V gene are SGHTA and FQGNSA. The CDR3 DNA is TGTGCCAGCAGCTCCGCGACGGCCTACGAGCAGTACTTC. Amino acid sequence: CASSSATAYEQYF. Drawing the rest from reference TRBV7-2 and TRBJ2-7, the complete variable domain is GAGVSQSPSNKVTEKGKDVELRCDPISGHTALYWYRQSLGQGLEFLIYFQGNSAPDKSGLPSDRFSAERTGGSVSTLTIQRTQQEDSAVYLCASSSATAYEQYFGPGTRLTVT.

As to this clonotype: With a much larger clone just one base away, this may be a read error. This rearrangement joins TRBV28 to TRBJ2-1; no clear D gene. Looked up from germline, CDR1 is MDHEN and CDR2 is SYDVKM. This CDR3 contains 12 residues. Deletions cut 4 bases from V and 7 bases from J, with 8 bases between. CDR3 in amino acids: CASSSGENEQFF. Here the CDR3 DNA reads TGTGCCAGCAGTTCTGGTGAGAATGAGCAGTTCTTC. The entire variable domain, with the rest obtained from reference TRBV28 and TRBJ2-1, is as follows: DVKVTQSSRYLVKRTGEKVFLECVQDMDHENMFWYRQDPGLGLRLIYFSYDVKMKEKGDIPEGYSVSREKKERFSLILESASTNQTSMYLCASSSGENEQFFGPGTRLTVL.

This clonotype was detected ten times or more. The V and J genes are TRBV2 and TRBJ1-5; maybe TRBD1 (5 bases). V dropped 4 bases and J dropped 3 bases, with 13 bases sitting between them. Germline loops: CDR1 SNHLY, CDR2 FYNNEI. This CDR3 region has 15 residues. In DNA form, the CDR3 reads TGTGCCAGCAGTGGTGTCAGGGACCTCAATCAGCCCCAGCATTTT. It specifies CASSGVRDLNQPQHF.

This clonotype was seen many times. The genes are TRBV2 and TRBJ2-3, with TRBD1 matching over 7 bases. The CDR3 sequence is 13 residues long. Trimming at V came to 6 bases and at J to 5 bases, leaving 5 bases not matched to a gene. CDR1 and CDR2 from the germline V gene are SNHLY and FYNNEI. In nucleotides, the CDR3 is TGTGCCAGCAGGAACAGGGGAGAAGATACGCAGTATTTT. This sequence encodes CASRNRGEDTQYF.

This clonotype was counted many times. The rearrangement uses TRBV24-1 and TRBJ2-5; D is unclear. Germline V gene data show CDR1 as KGHDR and CDR2 as SFDVKD. The CDR3 has 13 amino acids. Between the trimmed V and J ends, which lost 7 bases and 1 base, there was a span of 9 bases. The CDR3 protein is CATRSRIQETQYF. As DNA, the CDR3 is TGTGCCACCAGAAGCAGAATCCAAGAGACCCAGTACTTC.

In its sample, this clonotype was seen many times. This chain joins TRBV5-1 and TRBJ2-7; 8 bases line up with TRBD1. Looked up from germline, CDR1 is SGHRS and CDR2 is YFSETQ. The CDR3 covers 14 residues. Losses at the gene ends were 1 base for V and 2 bases for J; bases not matched to a gene: 2. In DNA, the CDR3 is TGCGCCAGCAGCTTGCCAGGGGGCGCCTACGAGCAGTACTTC. It encodes CASSLPGGAYEQYF.

Many counts were recorded for this clonotype. V is TRBV11-1 and J is TRBJ2-5; 7 bases match TRBD1. Germline loops: CDR1 SGHAT, CDR2 FQDESV (reference sequence). CDR3 size: 18 residues. V dropped 5 bases and J dropped 1; count of bases not matched to a gene: 16. CDR3 sequence: CASSRPLGPGQSQETQYF. CDR3 DNA: TGTGCCAGCAGCCGACCCCTAGGCCCGGGACAGTCCCAAGAGACCCAGTACTTC.

This clonotype has ten or more counts. The CDR3 protein is CAISGTRQGAGTKNIQYF. CDR3 nucleotide sequence: TGTGCCATCAGTGGGACAAGACAGGGGGCTGGAACCAAAAACATTCAGTACTTC. This chain joins TRBV10-3 and TRBJ2-4, with TRBD1 matching 10 bases. J gave up 2 bases and V 4 bases, and 11 bases lay outside the gene matches. Germline V gene data show CDR1 as ENHRY and CDR2 as SYGVKD. CDR3 size: 18 residues.

This clonotype has ten or more counts. CDR3 region: CASSPQGLQETQYF. CDR3 coding DNA: TGTGCCAGCAGCCCGCAAGGACTCCAAGAGACCCAGTACTTC. The chain uses TRBV7-2 and TRBJ2-5; a weak D match, TRBD2 (5 bases). Germline V gives CDR1 SGHTA, CDR2 FQGNSA. The CDR3 covers 14 residues. The V and J ends lost 5 bases and 1 base respectively, with 11 bases between them.

V usage is TRBV15 and J usage is TRBJ2-1; 10 nucleotides line up with TRBD2. This CDR3 is built from 17 residues. CDR1 is LNHNV, CDR2 YYDKDF, per germline (reference sequence). V was clipped by 1 base and J by 6 bases; unmatched bases: 9. The CDR3 DNA is TGTGCCACCAGCAGAGTCCCAATGGGACTAGCGATCAATGAGCAGTTCTTC. Its translation is CATSRVPMGLAINEQFF.

The table lists this clonotype with many counts. The chain has TRBV7-8 and TRBJ2-1; 7 nucleotides line up with TRBD1. Germline loops: CDR1 SGHVS, CDR2 FQNEAQ. The CDR3 runs to 15 residues. J was trimmed by 0 bases and V by 3 bases; bases with no gene match: 2. This CDR3 reads CASSLWDSSYNEQFF. As DNA, the CDR3 is TGTGCCAGCAGCTTGTGGGACAGCTCCTACAATGAGCAGTTCTTC.

This clonotype was recorded a few times. The V call is TRBV5-5, the J call TRBJ2-1, with 8 bases that match TRBD2. V was clipped by 2 bases and J by 2 bases; unmatched bases: 6. The CDR3 consists of 16 residues. The germline gives CDR1 SGHKS, CDR2 YYEKEE (reference sequence). CDR3 residues: CASSFSPGGAYNEQFF. DNA for the CDR3: TGTGCCAGCAGCTTCTCTCCGGGAGGGGCCTACAATGAGCAGTTCTTC.

The chain is built from TRBV7-9 and TRBJ1-4; D is undetermined. The CDR3 has 13 amino acids. V was trimmed by 5 bases and J by 7 bases, leaving 11 bases between them. CDR1 SEHNR and CDR2 FQNEAQ come from the germline V gene (reference sequence). CDR3 nucleotide sequence: TGTGCCAGCAGCCCGAAGGGAGGTGAAAAACTGTTTTTT. This encodes CASSPKGGEKLFF.

The table lists this clonotype with many counts. This sequence joins TRBV6-5 and TRBJ1-1; D gene uncertain. The V gene's germline CDR1 is MNHEY and CDR2 SVGAGI. V lost 7 bases and J lost 10, with 13 bases in between. The CDR3 is made up of 11 amino acids. CDR3 bases: TGTGCCAGCACCTACGGGGTTCGAGCTTTCTTT. Translated, it gives CASTYGVRAFF.

This clonotype showed up many times. This chain links TRBV5-1 with TRBJ2-3, with TRBD2 matching 13 bases. This CDR3 contains 16 residues. In germline, CDR1 is SGHRS, CDR2 YFSETQ. Trimming took 4 bases from V and 6 from J; bases not matched to a gene: 8. The CDR3 sequence: CASSPGLAGEMDTQYF. CDR3 DNA: TGCGCCAGCAGCCCAGGACTAGCGGGAGAGATGGATACGCAGTATTTT.

The chain is built from TRBV2 and TRBJ2-1; D gene uncertain. The V gene lost 0 bases and the J gene lost 3 bases, with 3 bases spanning the gap. This CDR3 region has 13 residues. Germline CDR1 SNHLY, CDR2 FYNNEI. CDR3 region: CASSEAYYNEQFF. For the CDR3, the DNA is TGTGCCAGCAGTGAAGCTTACTACAATGAGCAGTTCTTC.

The chain joins TRBV4-1 to TRBJ1-5; D gene uncertain. Germline V lookup: CDR1 MGHRA, CDR2 YSYEKL. The CDR3 is made up of 16 amino acids. V was pared by 1 base and J by 0 bases, with 10 bases between. CDR3 in DNA: TGCGCCAGCAGCCAAGGGCTAGGAACTAGCAATCAGCCCCAGCATTTT. Amino acid sequence: CASSQGLGTSNQPQHF.

As regards this clonotype: Mismatch with germline at one junction end may stem from a read error. The V and J genes are TRBV20-1 and TRBJ2-3, with 10 bases that match TRBD2. In germline, CDR1 is DFQATT, CDR2 SNEGSKA (reference sequence). The CDR3 covers 17 residues. The CDR3 DNA reads as TGCTGTGCTAGAGGGGGGGGTCGACTAGCGGGTCGGGATACGCAGTATTTT. Translation: CCARGGGRLAGRDTQYF.